This T cell receptor beta chain was recorded in a study of blood T cells in healthy people across ages. Whole-study results and caveats: Those diversity estimates obtained from one million T cells were thought to be underestimates. Among long-lived donors, naive CD4+ cells were more numerous and diversity higher than in aged donors.

Alongside a J-beta primer mix, a sample-barcoded 5' primer served in a second PCR lasting about 7 to 11 cycles. In TCRdb, the 5' RACE reads were re-called with MiXCR into one record per CDR3 protein. The profile shows around 750,000 distinct CDR3 sequences, roughly 50% of them singletons. Turning to this clonotype: The antigen is undetermined.

The CDR3 is 13 residues long. Germline V gene data show CDR1 as SGHTA and CDR2 as FQGNSA. The germline V and J ends were trimmed by 5 bases and 11 bases, with 18 bases remaining between them. The chain combines TRBV7-2 with TRBJ2-5; D unclear. The sequencing sample was made of blood. The TCR originated in a man older than 75 in good health. CDR3 sequence (DNA): TGTGCCAGCAGCGCGGAACTGTACAATGAGCAGTACTTC. Protein product: CASSAELYNEQYF. The entire variable domain, with the rest obtained from reference TRBV7-2 and TRBJ2-5, is as follows: GAGVSQSPSNKVTEKGKDVELRCDPISGHTALYWYRQSLGQGLEFLIYFQGNSAPDKSGLPSDRFSAERTGGSVSTLTIQRTQQEDSAVYLCASSAELYNEQYFGPGTRLLVL.